The 20 T cell receptor beta chains listed next were all sequenced from one sample in a study of T cells in Graves' hyperthyroidism and ophthalmopathy. Regions amplified from RNA transcripts were the TCR beta CDR3 regions. A set of HTBI primers served as the primers for a first-round RT-PCR of the TCR CDR3. In TCRdb, the multiplex PCR reads were re-called with MiXCR into one record per CDR3 protein. Among about 520,000 distinct CDR3 sequences listed, roughly 24% were seen once. Sequencing used blood. These receptors were obtained from a woman aged 25 to 39 with Graves' ophthalmopathy.

This clonotype was seen many times. The J gene is TRBJ2-2, the V gene TRBV7-9; D might be TRBD1 (6 bases). CDR1 and CDR2 (germline): SEHNR, FQNEAQ (reference sequence). The ends were cut back, 5 bases at V and 1 base at J, with 11 bases in the middle. The CDR3 spans 15 residues. The CDR3: CASSVPTGNTGELFF. CDR3 sequence (DNA): TGTGCCAGCAGCGTTCCGACAGGGAACACCGGGGAGCTGTTTTTT. Full variable domain (rest looked up from reference TRBV7-9 and TRBJ2-2): DTGVSQNPRHKITKRGQNVTFRCDPISEHNRLYWYRQTLGQGPEFLTYFQNEAQLEKSRLLSDRFSAERPKGSFSTLEIQRTEQGDSAMYLCASSVPTGNTGELFFGEGSRLTVL.

This clonotype was seen ten or more times. V usage is TRBV10-3 and J usage is TRBJ2-5, with D tentatively TRBD2 (6 bases). V was shortened by 8 bases and J by 2 bases, with 15 bases between the two germline ends. The length of the CDR3 is 14 residues. Germline V gene data show CDR1 as ENHRY and CDR2 as SYGVKD. CDR3 loop: CAIARGGGQETQYF. The CDR3 DNA follows: TGTGCCATCGCCCGAGGTGGGGGGCAAGAGACCCAGTACTTC.

This clonotype has ten or more counts. The V gene is TRBV25-1, the J gene TRBJ2-7; D possibly uses TRBD1 or TRBD2 (5 bases each). V was shortened by 2 bases and J by 6 bases, with 11 bases between the two germline ends. Per the germline V gene, CDR1 is MGHDK and CDR2 is SYGVNS. This CDR3 has 13 residues. Here the CDR3 DNA reads TGTGCCAGCAGTGAAGGGACGATCGGCGAGCAGTACTTC. Translation: CASSEGTIGEQYF.

The sample holds a few counts of this clonotype. The chain links TRBV7-3 to TRBJ1-6; D gene ambiguous. Germline V CDR1 and CDR2: SGHTA, FQGTGA. This CDR3 has 15 amino acids. The V and J ends lost 4 bases and 0 bases respectively, with 7 bases between them. CDR3 loop: CASSSSSSYNSPLHF. CDR3 nucleotides: TGTGCCAGCAGCTCAAGCAGCTCCTATAATTCACCCCTCCACTTT.

About this clonotype: The junction does not match germline at one end; this may be a read error. The chain is built from TRBV4-1 and TRBJ1-2; TRBD1 matches 7 bases. There are 15 residues in the CDR3. CDR1 and CDR2 (germline): MGHRA, YSYEKL. This chain's CDR3 is CASSKEGQLDYYYTF. In DNA, the CDR3 is TGCGCCAGCAGCAAAGAGGGACAGTTAGATTACTACTACACCTTC.

There are a few counts of this clonotype. V is TRBV12-5 and J is TRBJ2-6, with D perhaps given as TRBD1 or TRBD2 (5 bases each). The ends were cut back, 7 bases at V and 3 bases at J, with 16 bases in the middle. CDR1 and CDR2 (germline): LGHNT, FRNRAP. The CDR3 consists of 16 residues. The CDR3 DNA reads as TGTGCTAGTGAAAGGGGACCCGAAGGTGGGGCCAACGTCCTGACTTTC. Its protein product is CASERGPEGGANVLTF.

At least ten counts were recorded for this clonotype. This sequence joins TRBV27 and TRBJ1-5, with D perhaps matching TRBD1 (5 bases). CDR1 is MNHEY, CDR2 SMNVEV, per germline (reference sequence). With 4 bases removed from V and 4 bases from J, the gap between germline ends came to 17 bases. The CDR3 covers 16 residues. In DNA, the CDR3 is TGTGCCAGCAGTTCTTACGCCGGGACGATGAATCAGCCCCAGCATTTT. It translates to CASSSYAGTMNQPQHF.

This clonotype showed up just a few times. The chain uses TRBV7-9 and TRBJ1-1, with D perhaps TRBD1 (6 bases). The length of the CDR3 is 12 residues. The germline CDR1 and CDR2 sequences are SEHNR and FQNEAQ (reference sequence). V was shortened by 1 base and J by 10 bases, with 10 bases between the two germline ends. The CDR3 loop reads CASSLDRVGAFF. CDR3 nucleotides: TGTGCCAGCAGCTTAGACAGGGTCGGAGCTTTCTTT. Drawing the rest from reference TRBV7-9 and TRBJ1-1, the complete variable domain is DTGVSQNPRHKITKRGQNVTFRCDPISEHNRLYWYRQTLGQGPEFLTYFQNEAQLEKSRLLSDRFSAERPKGSFSTLEIQRTEQGDSAMYLCASSLDRVGAFFGQGTRLTVV.

V gene TRBV5-1 combines with J gene TRBJ2-7; TRBD2 matches at 13 bases. With V trimmed by 5 bases and J by 2 bases, 22 bases remained unmatched. The germline V gene has CDR1 SGHRS and CDR2 YFSETQ. The CDR3 spans 21 residues. Written as DNA, the CDR3 is TGCGCCAGCAGGACGAAGGGGTCAGGACTAGCGGGAGTCCCGATTGCCTACGAGCAGTACTTC. This codes for CASRTKGSGLAGVPIAYEQYF. Full variable domain (remainder filled in from reference TRBV5-1 and TRBJ2-7): KAGVTQTPRYLIKTRGQQVTLSCSPISGHRSVSWYQQTPGQGLQFLFEYFSETQRNKGNFPGRFSGRQFSNSRSEMNVSTLELGDSALYLCASRTKGSGLAGVPIAYEQYFGPGTRLTVT.

This clonotype was counted a few times. This chain connects TRBV5-1 to TRBJ1-2; D remains ambiguous. The V gene lost 2 bases and the J gene lost 5 bases, with 10 bases spanning the gap. The CDR3 loop spans 13 amino acids. In germline, CDR1 is SGHRS, CDR2 YFSETQ. Here the CDR3 reads CASSFESEYGYTF. Written as DNA, the CDR3 is TGCGCCAGCAGCTTCGAGAGTGAATATGGCTACACCTTC. The entire variable domain, with the rest obtained from reference TRBV5-1 and TRBJ1-2, is as follows: KAGVTQTPRYLIKTRGQQVTLSCSPISGHRSVSWYQQTPGQGLQFLFEYFSETQRNKGNFPGRFSGRQFSNSRSEMNVSTLELGDSALYLCASSFESEYGYTFGSGTRLTVV.

This clonotype was recorded many times. This chain connects TRBV7-2 to TRBJ1-2, with D possibly being TRBD1 (5 bases). CDR1 and CDR2 from the germline V gene are SGHTA and FQGNSA. V gave up 7 bases and J gave up 2 bases, with 17 bases separating them. This CDR3 has 15 amino acids. DNA of the CDR3: TGTGCCAGCATCCAAGACCCGTCAGGGAACTATGGCTACACCTTC. This translates into CASIQDPSGNYGYTF.

Many counts were recorded for this clonotype. The chain joins TRBV20-1 to TRBJ1-2; 7 nucleotides line up with TRBD1. Per the germline V gene, CDR1 is DFQATT and CDR2 is SNEGSKA (reference sequence). V shed 4 bases and J 1 base; nucleotides not matched to a gene: 9. CDR3 length equals 15 residues. CDR3 bases: TGCAGTGCTATCCATGGGACAGTAAATAACTATGGCTACACCTTC. Translated: CSAIHGTVNNYGYTF.

This clonotype was found a few times. This chain links TRBV13 with TRBJ1-2, with D possibly TRBD1 on 6 matching bases. V lost 5 bases and J lost 4, with 20 bases in between. The CDR3 is 16 amino acids. CDR1 is PRHDT, CDR2 FYEKMQ, per germline (reference sequence). The CDR3, as DNA: TGTGCCAGCAGCGATAACCGGGACATCGGGACCTATGGCTACACCTTC. It encodes CASSDNRDIGTYGYTF.

This clonotype was seen more than once but under ten times. J is TRBJ1-1 and V is TRBV19, with a weak D call TRBD1 (6 bases). The CDR3 runs 13 residues. Trimming took off 3 bases at V and 8 bases at J, with 13 bases between the two ends. Germline V gene sequence: CDR1 LNHDA, CDR2 SQIVND (reference sequence). The CDR3 DNA reads TGTGCCAGTAGTATGGGGGGGCACTACGAAGCTTTCTTT. This sequence encodes CASSMGGHYEAFF.

This clonotype was recorded at least ten times. The CDR3 here is CASSLQLGSTEAFF. The CDR3 nucleotides are TGCGCCAGCAGCTTGCAGCTGGGGTCGACTGAAGCTTTCTTT. The rearrangement links TRBV5-1 to TRBJ1-1; no firm D call. V lost 1 base and J 5 bases, leaving 12 bases between the germline ends. The CDR3 consists of 14 residues. Per germline, CDR1 SGHRS and CDR2 YFSETQ.

This clonotype was seen ten or more times. CDR3 amino acids: CASSLSIDRTYQSGANVLTF. The DNA of the CDR3 is TGTGCCAGCAGCTTATCCATCGACAGGACCTACCAATCTGGGGCCAACGTCCTGACTTTC. V and J are TRBV7-2 and TRBJ2-6; D perhaps matches TRBD1 (6 bases). The CDR3 totals 20 residues. Trimming took 2 bases from V and 1 from J, leaving 21 bases between them. In germline, CDR1 is SGHTA, CDR2 FQGNSA.

This clonotype occurred many times. The chain combines TRBV20-1 with TRBJ2-2, with 11 bases lining up with TRBD1. V was clipped by 6 bases and J by 9 bases; unmatched bases: 12. The CDR3 spans 15 residues. CDR1 DFQATT and CDR2 SNEGSKA come from the germline V gene (reference sequence). The CDR3 nucleotides read TGCAGTGCCCCGGTCGGGACAGGGGGTCTGTGGGAGCTGTTTTTT. This translates into CSAPVGTGGLWELFF.

The chain links TRBV29-1 to TRBJ2-5, with D possibly matching TRBD1 (5 bases). V lost 2 bases, J lost 5 bases, and 12 bases lay in between. This CDR3 is 13 amino acids long. Germline CDR1 reads SQVTM; CDR2 reads ANQGSEA. CDR3 in DNA: TGCAGCGTTGAACGGCAGGGCACGGAGACCCAGTACTTC. Residues: CSVERQGTETQYF.

This clonotype has more than one count but fewer than ten. The chain couples TRBV10-3 to TRBJ2-2, with 8 positions matching TRBD1. With V trimmed by 6 bases and J by 7 bases, 4 bases remained unmatched. Germline V CDR1 and CDR2: ENHRY, SYGVKD. This CDR3 has 13 residues. The chain's CDR3 is CAISQGANGELFF. The CDR3 nucleotides are TGTGCCATCAGCCAGGGGGCGAACGGGGAGCTGTTTTTT.

In its sample, this clonotype was seen many times. The CDR3 sequence: CASRNPGTGGVEQYF. The CDR3 coding sequence is TGTGCCAGCAGAAACCCCGGGACAGGGGGCGTCGAGCAGTACTTC. The V gene is TRBV6-1, the J gene TRBJ2-7; 12 nucleotides line up with TRBD1. Germline lookup yields CDR1 MNHNS and CDR2 SASEGT. The CDR3 runs 15 residues. After removal of 6 bases from V and 6 bases from J, the junction contained 9 bases not matched to a gene.